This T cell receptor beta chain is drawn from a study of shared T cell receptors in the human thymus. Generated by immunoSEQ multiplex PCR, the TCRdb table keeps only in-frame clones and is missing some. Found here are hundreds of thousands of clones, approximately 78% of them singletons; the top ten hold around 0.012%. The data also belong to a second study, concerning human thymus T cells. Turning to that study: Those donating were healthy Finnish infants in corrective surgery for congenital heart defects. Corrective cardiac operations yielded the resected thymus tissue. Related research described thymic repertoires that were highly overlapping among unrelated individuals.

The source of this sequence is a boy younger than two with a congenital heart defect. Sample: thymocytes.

CDR3 protein: CASSLQTGQYEQYF. The CDR3 nucleotides are TGTGCCAGCAGCTTGCAGACAGGGCAATACGAGCAGTACTTC. This chain connects TRBV7-6 to TRBJ2-7; 7 bases fit TRBD1. J was trimmed by 4 bases and V by 3 bases; bases with no gene match: 6. The length of the CDR3 is 14 residues. Germline V gives CDR1 SGHVS, CDR2 FNYEAQ.